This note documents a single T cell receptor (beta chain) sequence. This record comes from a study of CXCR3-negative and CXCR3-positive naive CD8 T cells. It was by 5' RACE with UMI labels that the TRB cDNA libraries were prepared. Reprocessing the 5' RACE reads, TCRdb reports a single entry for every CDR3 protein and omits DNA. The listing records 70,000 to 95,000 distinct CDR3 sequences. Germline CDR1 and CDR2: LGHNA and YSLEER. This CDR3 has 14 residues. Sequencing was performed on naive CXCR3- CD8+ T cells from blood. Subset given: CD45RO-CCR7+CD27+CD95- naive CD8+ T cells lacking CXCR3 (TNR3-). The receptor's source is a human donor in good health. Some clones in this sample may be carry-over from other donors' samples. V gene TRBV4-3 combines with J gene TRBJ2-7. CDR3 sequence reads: CASSQDRGSYEQYF.